This is a list of T cell receptor beta chains from one sample in a study of blood T cell repertoires in COVID-19. Sequenced by immunoSEQ multiplex PCR; TCRdb stores in-frame clones only, minus some. The repertoire has under 300,000 clones, under 85% of them found once; the top ten carry roughly 1.9%. Sequenced input: peripheral blood. The receptors stem from a man aged 25-45 years who had recovered from COVID-19. Both conserved end residues are part of each CDR3. Fields, in order: D gene, J gene, V gene, clone size, CDR3 DNA, CDR3 protein. The D gene is left open where the match is weak. Only part of the rows carry a size: once, few, many, or a class if the clone is expanded.

d_call: -; j_call: TRBJ1-4; v_call: TRBV19; clone_size: -; cdr3_nt: TGTGCCAGTAATACAGGGAGTGGTGAAAAACTGTTTTTT; cdr3_aa: CASNTGSGEKLFF
d_call: TRBD1; j_call: TRBJ2-7; v_call: TRBV9; clone_size: -; cdr3_nt: TGTGCCAGCAGCGGGGGACAGAACGAGCAGTACTTC; cdr3_aa: CASSGGQNEQYF
d_call: -; j_call: TRBJ2-1; v_call: TRBV11-2; clone_size: -; cdr3_nt: TGTGCCAGCCGGCGGATCTCCTACAATGAGCAGTTCTTC; cdr3_aa: CASRRISYNEQFF
d_call: -; j_call: TRBJ2-3; v_call: TRBV9; clone_size: -; cdr3_nt: TGTGCCAGCAGCTTGCAGGGGTTCTCAGATACGCAGTATTTT; cdr3_aa: CASSLQGFSDTQYF
d_call: -; j_call: TRBJ1-2; v_call: TRBV5-1; clone_size: -; cdr3_nt: TGCGCCAGCAGCTTGGCCGTTCAGGGCTATGGCTACACCTTC; cdr3_aa: CASSLAVQGYGYTF
d_call: TRBD1; j_call: TRBJ2-2; v_call: TRBV18; clone_size: -; cdr3_nt: TGTGCCAGCTCACGGCCGGACAGGCTGAACACCGGGGAGCTGTTTTTT; cdr3_aa: CASSRPDRLNTGELFF
d_call: TRBD2; j_call: TRBJ2-1; v_call: TRBV6-4; clone_size: -; cdr3_nt: TGTGCCAGCAGTGACTCTGCTAGCGGGGGGGCCAATGAGCAGTTCTTC; cdr3_aa: CASSDSASGGANEQFF
d_call: -; j_call: TRBJ1-6; v_call: TRBV15; clone_size: -; cdr3_nt: TGTGCCACCAGCAGAGACGGCCCGGGGTCACCCCTCCACTTT; cdr3_aa: CATSRDGPGSPLHF
d_call: -; j_call: TRBJ1-1; v_call: TRBV27; clone_size: -; cdr3_nt: TGTGCCAGCAGTTTATCGGGAGTGACGAACACTGAAGCTTTCTTT; cdr3_aa: CASSLSGVTNTEAFF
d_call: TRBD1; j_call: TRBJ1-1; v_call: TRBV5-1; clone_size: -; cdr3_nt: TGCGCCAGCAGCTCCCCGGGACAGCCAAACACTGAAGCTTTCTTT; cdr3_aa: CASSSPGQPNTEAFF
d_call: -; j_call: TRBJ2-7; v_call: TRBV12-5; clone_size: -; cdr3_nt: TGTGCTAGTGGTTCGCCAACAGGCCCAGGGAACGAGCAGTACTTC; cdr3_aa: CASGSPTGPGNEQYF
d_call: TRBD1; j_call: TRBJ1-2; v_call: TRBV4-2; clone_size: few; cdr3_nt: TGTGCCAGCAGCCAAGATTTGAGGACAGGGGAGTATCATGGCTACACCTTC; cdr3_aa: CASSQDLRTGEYHGYTF
d_call: -; j_call: TRBJ1-4; v_call: TRBV3-1/TRBV3-2; clone_size: -; cdr3_nt: TGTGCCAGCAGCCAAGATCCGGGATCAACTAATGAAAAACTGTTTTTT; cdr3_aa: CASSQDPGSTNEKLFF
d_call: -; j_call: TRBJ1-6; v_call: TRBV10-3; clone_size: -; cdr3_nt: TGTGCCATCAGGGGCAGGGATAATTCACCCCTCCACTTT; cdr3_aa: CAIRGRDNSPLHF
d_call: -; j_call: TRBJ2-1; v_call: TRBV6-5; clone_size: -; cdr3_nt: TGTGCCAGCAAACCCCCTGGGGGCGCCGAGCAGTTCTTC; cdr3_aa: CASKPPGGAEQFF
d_call: -; j_call: TRBJ2-3; v_call: TRBV5-1; clone_size: -; cdr3_nt: TGCGCCAGCAGCTTGGAGAGCGGAGATACGCAGTATTTT; cdr3_aa: CASSLESGDTQYF
d_call: TRBD1; j_call: TRBJ1-1; v_call: TRBV5-5; clone_size: few; cdr3_nt: TGTGCCAGCAGCTTGTCCGGGACAGGGTCCTTGGGCACTGAAGCTTTCTTT; cdr3_aa: CASSLSGTGSLGTEAFF
d_call: TRBD1; j_call: TRBJ1-4; v_call: TRBV9; clone_size: once; cdr3_nt: TGTGCCAGCAGCGCCCATACCGGGACAGGGGAACGAAAACTGTTTTTT; cdr3_aa: CASSAHTGTGERKLFF
d_call: -; j_call: TRBJ2-3; v_call: TRBV9; clone_size: -; cdr3_nt: TGTGCCAGCAGCGTAGTTGGCAGATTAAGCACAGATACGCAGTATTTT; cdr3_aa: CASSVVGRLSTDTQYF
d_call: -; j_call: TRBJ1-5; v_call: TRBV5-1; clone_size: -; cdr3_nt: TGCGCCAGCAGCCTAGAAGGAGGGAATCAGCCCCAGCATTTT; cdr3_aa: CASSLEGGNQPQHF
d_call: -; j_call: TRBJ2-7; v_call: TRBV3-1/TRBV3-2; clone_size: -; cdr3_nt: TGTGCCAGCAGCCAAGTGGGCATTTCAAACGTTCGGTACTTC; cdr3_aa: CASSQVGISNVRYF
d_call: -; j_call: TRBJ1-3; v_call: TRBV6-5; clone_size: -; cdr3_nt: TGTGCCAGCAGTTATGTAGCGGGGGCGACTGGAAACACCATATATTTT; cdr3_aa: CASSYVAGATGNTIYF
d_call: TRBD2; j_call: TRBJ2-7; v_call: TRBV7-9; clone_size: -; cdr3_nt: TGTGCCAGCAGCAATCCACTAGCGGGGGGTCCGGCCTACGAGCAGTACTTC; cdr3_aa: CASSNPLAGGPAYEQYF
d_call: -; j_call: TRBJ2-5; v_call: TRBV9; clone_size: -; cdr3_nt: TGTGCCAGCAGCGTAGCTTCGGGGTCCCAAGAGACCCAGTACTTC; cdr3_aa: CASSVASGSQETQYF
d_call: TRBD2; j_call: TRBJ2-1; v_call: TRBV9; clone_size: -; cdr3_nt: TGTGCCAGCAGCATCGGTACCGGGCCCTTCGGGGGGAATGAGCAGTTCTTC; cdr3_aa: CASSIGTGPFGGNEQFF
d_call: -; j_call: TRBJ1-3; v_call: TRBV27; clone_size: -; cdr3_nt: TGTGCCAGCGCACAGACAGAGACTGGAAACACCATATATTTT; cdr3_aa: CASAQTETGNTIYF
d_call: TRBD1; j_call: TRBJ1-5; v_call: TRBV10-3; clone_size: -; cdr3_nt: TGTGCCATCAGAGGGACAGGCCCCAATCAGCCCCAGCATTTT; cdr3_aa: CAIRGTGPNQPQHF
d_call: -; j_call: TRBJ1-4; v_call: TRBV5-8; clone_size: -; cdr3_nt: TGTGCCAGCAGCACTACGTCCCGTCGGGAAAAACTGTTTTTT; cdr3_aa: CASSTTSRREKLFF
d_call: -; j_call: TRBJ1-5; v_call: TRBV7-2; clone_size: -; cdr3_nt: TGTGCCAGCAGCTTATGGGGGGAAGGGAATCAGCCCCAGCATTTT; cdr3_aa: CASSLWGEGNQPQHF
d_call: TRBD1; j_call: TRBJ2-2; v_call: TRBV5-1; clone_size: -; cdr3_nt: TGCGCCAGCCGACATTCCTATGGGGACAGGGGGCACACCGGGGAGCTGTTTTTT; cdr3_aa: CASRHSYGDRGHTGELFF
d_call: -; j_call: TRBJ2-2; v_call: TRBV7-9; clone_size: -; cdr3_nt: TGTGCCAGCATTCCCACCCAGATCATGACCGGGGAGCTGTTTTTT; cdr3_aa: CASIPTQIMTGELFF
d_call: -; j_call: TRBJ1-5; v_call: TRBV2; clone_size: -; cdr3_nt: TGTGCCAGCACACGGGATAGCAATCAGCCCCAGCATTTT; cdr3_aa: CASTRDSNQPQHF
d_call: -; j_call: TRBJ1-5; v_call: TRBV5-1; clone_size: -; cdr3_nt: TGCGCCAGCAGCTGGGGACCGGGGGACAATCAGCCCCAGCATTTT; cdr3_aa: CASSWGPGDNQPQHF
d_call: -; j_call: TRBJ1-1; v_call: TRBV18; clone_size: -; cdr3_nt: TGTGCCAGCTCACCTAGTCAAGTTAGATGGAACACTGAAGCTTTCTTT; cdr3_aa: CASSPSQVRWNTEAFF
d_call: -; j_call: TRBJ2-2; v_call: TRBV7-3; clone_size: few; cdr3_nt: TGTGCCAGCAGCTTAAGCGCGGGCTCGGGGGAGCTGTTTTTT; cdr3_aa: CASSLSAGSGELFF
d_call: -; j_call: TRBJ2-3; v_call: TRBV18; clone_size: -; cdr3_nt: TGTGCCAGCTCCCCTCGGGAGGGGGCGGATACGCAGTATTTT; cdr3_aa: CASSPREGADTQYF